This T cell receptor (beta chain) was sequenced during a study of blood T cell repertoires in COVID-19. Study overall: The United States, Italy and Spain supplied acute and convalescent COVID-19 samples.

The V end lost 6 bases, the J end lost 0 bases, and 7 bases lay between the germline ends. CDR1 and CDR2 (germline): SQVTM, ANQGSEA. CDR3 length: 12 residues. Original analysis: Using reference gene primer amplification, nucleated cell counts were estimated. Profiled with immunoSEQ multiplex PCR; TCRdb holds only in-frame clones, not every one. That table supplies the V and J calls and clone size; D and trimming were determined from the DNA. Of 70,000 to 80,000 clones in the sample, roughly three quarters are singletons; the top ten hold roughly 12%. Sequencing was carried out using peripheral blood. The TCR sequence derives from a human donor in a cohort sampled during active COVID-19. The chain has TRBV29-1 and TRBJ2-3, with D possibly TRBD2 on 6 matching bases. CDR3 sequence (DNA): TGCAGCGTGAGCGGGAGCACAGATACGCAGTATTTT. It translates to CSVSGSTDTQYF.